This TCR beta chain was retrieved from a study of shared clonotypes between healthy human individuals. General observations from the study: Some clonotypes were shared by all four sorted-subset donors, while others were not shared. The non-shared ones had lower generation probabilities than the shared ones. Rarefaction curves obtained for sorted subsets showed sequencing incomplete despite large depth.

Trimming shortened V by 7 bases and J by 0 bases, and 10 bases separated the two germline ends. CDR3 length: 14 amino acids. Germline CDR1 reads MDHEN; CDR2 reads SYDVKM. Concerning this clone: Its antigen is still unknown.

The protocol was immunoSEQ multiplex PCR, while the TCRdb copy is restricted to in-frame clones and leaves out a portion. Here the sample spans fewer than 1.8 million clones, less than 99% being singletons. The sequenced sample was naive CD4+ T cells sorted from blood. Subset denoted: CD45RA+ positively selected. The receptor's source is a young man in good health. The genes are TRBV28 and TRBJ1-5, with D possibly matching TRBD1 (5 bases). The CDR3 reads CASIDRNSNQPQHF. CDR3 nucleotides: TGTGCCAGCATAGACAGAAATAGCAATCAGCCCCAGCATTTT. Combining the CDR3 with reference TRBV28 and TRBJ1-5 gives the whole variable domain DVKVTQSSRYLVKRTGEKVFLECVQDMDHENMFWYRQDPGLGLRLIYFSYDVKMKEKGDIPEGYSVSREKKERFSLILESASTNQTSMYLCASIDRNSNQPQHFGDGTRLSIL.